The 27 T cell receptor beta chains in this list originate from one sample, sequenced in a study of blood T cells in healthy people across ages. A second roughly 6 to 11 cycle PCR used barcoded and J-beta primers. Each CDR3 protein gets one entry after TCRdb re-called the 5' RACE reads with MiXCR. The sample yields 700,000 to 950,000 distinct CDR3 sequences, roughly two fifths seen once. The sample comprised blood. These TCRs come from a woman aged 55-70 years in good health.

The chain recombines TRBV12-3 or TRBV12-4 with TRBJ1-6; D is unclear. The CDR3 consists of 12 residues. The V gene lost 7 bases and the J gene lost 5 bases, with 6 bases spanning the gap. The CDR3 DNA follows: TGTGCCAGCACGGGCCATAATTCACCCCTCCACTTT. The encoded protein is CASTGHNSPLHF.

This clonotype was found a few times. This chain's CDR3 is CASSRAGEGTQYF. CDR3 coding DNA: TGTGCCAGCAGTAGAGCGGGAGAAGGGACCCAGTACTTC. This chain joins TRBV6-1 and TRBJ2-5; 8 bases fit TRBD2. Germline assignment: CDR1 MNHNS and CDR2 SASEGT. The length of the CDR3 is 13 residues. V dropped 5 bases and J dropped 7; count of bases not matched to a gene: 6.

This clonotype came up a few times. V is TRBV7-6 and J is TRBJ2-3, with TRBD2 matching 10 bases. The V and J ends lost 6 bases and 6 bases, in that order; junction bases with no gene match: 9. Germline CDR1 reads SGHVS; CDR2 reads FNYEAQ. This CDR3 is 15 amino acids long. The CDR3 nucleotides read TGTGCCAGCAGGCGAGTAGCGGGAGGCCCCGATACGCAGTATTTT. Its translation: CASRRVAGGPDTQYF.

The V gene is TRBV6-5, the J gene TRBJ2-3; 8 bases map to TRBD1. This CDR3 has 16 amino acids. Germline loops: CDR1 MNHEY, CDR2 SVGAGI. V gave up 6 bases and J gave up 4 bases; unmatched junction bases: 12. CDR3 sequence: CASRTSGRGRPDTQYF. The CDR3 DNA sequence: TGTGCCAGCAGGACCTCAGGCAGGGGGCGGCCAGATACGCAGTATTTT.

V usage is TRBV20-1 and J usage is TRBJ2-6; unclear D gene. Trimming took off 4 bases at V and 0 bases at J, with 16 bases between the two ends. Germline CDR1 is DFQATT and CDR2 is SNEGSKA (reference sequence). The CDR3 runs 17 residues. Written as DNA, the CDR3 is TGCAGTGCTACTACCAGACACGGTAGCTCTGGGGCCAACGTCCTGACTTTC. As protein: CSATTRHGSSGANVLTF.

This clonotype was counted only a few times. The chain links TRBV7-9 to TRBJ1-6; D perhaps matches TRBD1 (5 bases). V was clipped by 7 bases and J by 5 bases, with 15 bases between them. The germline CDR1 and CDR2 sequences are SEHNR and FQNEAQ (reference sequence). The length of the CDR3 is 15 residues. CDR3 DNA sequence: TGTGCCAGCACTGGGGGAGGATCAAATAATTCACCCCTCCACTTT. Translated: CASTGGGSNNSPLHF. The full variable domain, rest sourced from reference TRBV7-9 and TRBJ1-6, is DTGVSQNPRHKITKRGQNVTFRCDPISEHNRLYWYRQTLGQGPEFLTYFQNEAQLEKSRLLSDRFSAERPKGSFSTLEIQRTEQGDSAMYLCASTGGGSNNSPLHFGNGTRLTVT.

This clonotype was seen only a few times. J is TRBJ1-4 and V is TRBV29-1, with 7 bases matching TRBD1. This CDR3 has 15 residues. The germline V gene has CDR1 SQVTM and CDR2 ANQGSEA. The trim removed 4 bases at V and 0 bases at J, leaving 5 bases unmatched. CDR3 amino acids: CSVAGQTATNEKLFF. The DNA for the CDR3 is TGCAGCGTTGCGGGACAGACCGCAACTAATGAAAAACTGTTTTTT. Filled out from reference TRBV29-1 and TRBJ1-4, the complete variable domain reads SAVISQKPSRDICQRGTSLTIQCQVDSQVTMMFWYRQQPGQSLTLIATANQGSEATYESGFVIDKFPISRPNLTFSTLTVSNMSPEDSSIYLCSVAGQTATNEKLFFGSGTQLSVL.

This clonotype was observed a handful of times. The V gene is TRBV7-8, the J gene TRBJ2-1; TRBD1 is a possible D gene (6 bases). Germline CDR1 reads SGHVS; CDR2 reads FQNEAQ. The CDR3 loop spans 11 amino acids. The V gene lost 10 bases and the J gene lost 7 bases, with 11 bases spanning the gap. The CDR3 nucleotides read TGTGCCACTGACAGGTGGAATGAGCAGTTCTTC. This translates into CATDRWNEQFF.

This clonotype occurred many times. The chain combines TRBV5-1 with TRBJ2-7, with 7 bases that match TRBD1. The CDR3 covers 13 residues. Germline CDR1 SGHRS, CDR2 YFSETQ. V dropped 4 bases and J dropped 3; count of bases not matched to a gene: 4. CDR3 loop: CASSVTGIYEQYF. The CDR3, as DNA: TGCGCCAGCAGCGTGACAGGGATCTACGAGCAGTACTTC.

The V call is TRBV12-3 or TRBV12-4, the J call TRBJ1-3; a possible D gene is TRBD1 (5 bases). The V end lost 7 bases, the J end lost 3 bases, and 16 bases lay between the germline ends. The CDR3 sequence is 15 residues long. In DNA form, the CDR3 reads TGTGCCAGCACCGGGGCTGGAGGAGGTGGAAACACCATATATTTT. It is translated as CASTGAGGGGNTIYF.

The rearrangement links TRBV3-1 to TRBJ2-4; D unresolved. Germline CDR1 and CDR2: LGHDT and YNNKEL (reference sequence). V lost 1 base, J lost 3 bases, and 10 bases lay in between. This CDR3 is built from 15 residues. CDR3 sequence: CASSQGVSHKNIQYF. CDR3 nucleotide sequence: TGTGCCAGCAGCCAAGGGGTTTCCCACAAAAACATTCAGTACTTC.

The chain links TRBV25-1 to TRBJ2-3, with TRBD1 matching over 10 bases. Trimming cost V 6 bases and J 5 bases; bases outside gene matches: 8. Germline CDR1 MGHDK, CDR2 SYGVNS. This CDR3 comprises 15 residues. In DNA form, the CDR3 reads TGTGCCAGCAGCACGACAGGGGGCCTTGGAGATACGCAGTATTTT. As protein: CASSTTGGLGDTQYF.

The chain couples TRBV3-1 to TRBJ2-3; 9 bases fit TRBD2. Germline V gene data show CDR1 as LGHDT and CDR2 as YNNKEL (reference sequence). The V segment lost 4 bases and the J segment 6 bases; nucleotides outside the gene matches: 8. CDR3 length: 15 amino acids. CDR3 sequence: CASSPLSGSADTQYF. In DNA form, the CDR3 reads TGTGCCAGCAGCCCGCTTAGCGGGAGTGCGGATACGCAGTATTTT.

Details on this clonotype: Germline and junction disagree at one end, which may indicate a read error. The chain combines TRBV6-2 or TRBV6-3 with TRBJ2-4; D remains ambiguous. The J call could be wrong; TRBJ2-7 is a better fit for the DNA end. Germline V gene sequence: CDR1 MNHEY, CDR2 SVGEGT. The CDR3 spans 13 residues. In nucleotides, the CDR3 is TGCGGAACGTCCCCCAGCCGCTTATACGAGCAGTACTTC. It specifies CGTSPSRLYEQYF.

In its sample, this clonotype was seen many times. The chain employs TRBV9 and TRBJ2-1; D could derive from TRBD1 or TRBD2 (5 bases each). Germline V CDR1 and CDR2: SGDLS, YYNGEE. Trimming removed 1 base at V and 4 bases at J, with 9 bases between. The CDR3 is made up of 14 amino acids. CDR3: CASSVSGGYNEQFF. In DNA form, the CDR3 reads TGTGCCAGCAGCGTAAGTGGGGGATACAATGAGCAGTTCTTC.

In the case of this clonotype: A much larger clone lies one base from this, so it may be a read error. This chain links TRBV6-5 with TRBJ2-5; D not certain. The J call may be wrong; the DNA end is better matched by TRBJ2-7. The germline CDR1 and CDR2 sequences are MNHEY and SVGAGI. The length of the CDR3 is 13 residues. The CDR3 here is CASTGVSSSEQYF. CDR3 sequence (DNA): TGTGCCAGCACCGGCGTATCCTCCTCCGAGCAGTACTTC.

A remark on this clonotype: A junction end diverges from the germline sequence, so it may reflect a read error. The chain recombines TRBV29-1 with TRBJ2-5, with TRBD1 matching 11 bases. The CDR3 spans 13 residues. Looked up from germline, CDR1 is SQVTM and CDR2 is ANQGSEA. This CDR3 is CSVSGTGGETRYF. DNA for the CDR3: TGCAGCGTTTCCGGGACAGGGGGAGAGACCCGGTACTTC.

This clonotype has only a few counts. The chain combines TRBV3-1 with TRBJ2-5; D is perhaps TRBD1 (5 bases). The DNA end is more similar to TRBJ2-7, so the J call may be wrong. Germline CDR1 LGHDT, CDR2 YNNKEL (reference sequence). CDR3 length: 14 amino acids. The CDR3 loop reads CASSQQGSLHEQYF. The CDR3 DNA sequence: TGTGCCAGCAGCCAACAGGGTTCCCTCCACGAGCAGTACTTC.

This clonotype occurred many times. V usage is TRBV15 and J usage is TRBJ1-2, with TRBD1 matching over 8 bases. Germline values: CDR1 LNHNV, CDR2 YYDKDF (reference sequence). The V and J ends lost 4 bases and 7 bases, in that order; junction bases with no gene match: 2. CDR3 length: 12 amino acids. The chain's CDR3 is CATSIDRGGYTF. As DNA, the CDR3 is TGTGCCACCAGCATCGACAGGGGTGGCTACACCTTC.

This clonotype came up many times. J is TRBJ2-6 and V is TRBV4-3; a weak D match, TRBD2 (6 bases). V dropped 2 bases and J dropped 5 bases, with 10 bases sitting between them. Per germline, CDR1 LGHNA and CDR2 YSLEER. The CDR3 extends over 15 amino acids. CDR3 in amino acids: CASSQIGTWANVLTF. The DNA of the CDR3 is TGCGCCAGCAGCCAAATCGGGACTTGGGCCAACGTCCTGACTTTC.

This clonotype was observed at least ten times. The chain links TRBV7-8 to TRBJ2-7; D call uncertain. This CDR3 comprises 13 residues. The V gene's germline CDR1 is SGHVS and CDR2 FQNEAQ. Trimming removed 5 bases at V and 2 bases at J, with 10 bases between. The CDR3: CASSPQAAYEQYF. The CDR3 nucleotides are TGTGCCAGCAGCCCCCAGGCCGCCTACGAGCAGTACTTC.

This clonotype came up many times. The gene calls are TRBV29-1 and TRBJ1-2; no definite D call. Deletions cut 3 bases from V and 1 base from J, with 9 bases between. CDR1 is SQVTM and CDR2 is ANQGSEA in the germline V gene. The CDR3 sequence is 13 residues long. CDR3 nucleotide sequence: TGCAGCGTTGAGAGAAGGATTAACTATGGCTACACCTTC. Translated: CSVERRINYGYTF. Supplemented by reference TRBV29-1 and TRBJ1-2, the full variable domain reads SAVISQKPSRDICQRGTSLTIQCQVDSQVTMMFWYRQQPGQSLTLIATANQGSEATYESGFVIDKFPISRPNLTFSTLTVSNMSPEDSSIYLCSVERRINYGYTFGSGTRLTVV.

Regarding this clonotype: At one of its ends the junction is not consistent with the germline gene, which may arise from a read error. V gene TRBV5-1 combines with J gene TRBJ2-1, with D maybe TRBD2 (6 bases). The CDR3 extends over 14 amino acids. The germline V gene has CDR1 SGHRS and CDR2 YFSETQ. DNA for the CDR3: TGCGCCAGCAGCTTTGGAGGGGCCCACAATGGGCAGTTCTTC. Translation: CASSFGGAHNGQFF.

This clonotype was seen a few times. The V and J genes are TRBV25-1 and TRBJ2-3; no definite D call. The CDR3 is 15 residues long. Looked up from germline, CDR1 is MGHDK and CDR2 is SYGVNS. Between the trimmed V and J ends, which lost 1 base and 2 bases, there was a span of 10 bases. As DNA, the CDR3 is TGTGCCAGCAGTGAATCCGACCCAATCACAGATACGCAGTATTTT. Protein sequence: CASSESDPITDTQYF.

This clonotype was detected only a few times. The rearrangement links TRBV5-6 to TRBJ2-1, with D unresolved. Trimming shortened V by 6 bases and J by 5 bases, and 15 bases separated the two germline ends. The CDR3 has 14 amino acids. Germline V gene data show CDR1 as SGHDT and CDR2 as YYEEEE. The CDR3 sequence is CASNIRAYDNEQFF. CDR3 DNA: TGTGCCAGCAATATCCGGGCCTATGACAATGAGCAGTTCTTC.

This clonotype was seen only a few times. V gene TRBV12-3 or TRBV12-4 combines with J gene TRBJ2-1, with 7 bases aligning to TRBD2. There are 15 residues in the CDR3. The V segment lost 3 bases and the J segment 10 bases; nucleotides outside the gene matches: 12. The CDR3 DNA is TGTGCCAGCAGTTTTCCGCAAGGGACGGGAGGAGAGCAGTTCTTC. Translating it yields CASSFPQGTGGEQFF.

This clonotype came up a few times. The chain couples TRBV12-3 or TRBV12-4 to TRBJ1-4; D might be TRBD1 (6 bases). V was trimmed by 3 bases and J by 7 bases, leaving 12 bases between them. The CDR3 spans 14 residues. CDR3 nucleotide sequence: TGTGCCAGCAGTTTGCAGGGGTTAGTTGAAAAACTGTTTTTT. This encodes CASSLQGLVEKLFF.